Following are 30 T cell receptor beta chains from one sample sequenced in a study of control samples from healthy donors and cancer patients. This table comes from immunoSEQ multiplex PCR, and its TCRdb copy is limited to in-frame clones, with some not included. The sample yields around 180,000 clones, 85% to 95% seen once. Source material: blood. These TCRs come from a woman aged 18-29 years in good health.

The chain has TRBV28 and TRBJ2-7, with no clear D. V was cut by 10 bases and J by 2 bases, with 12 bases left in between. Germline CDR1 and CDR2: MDHEN and SYDVKM. CDR3 length: 12 amino acids. The CDR3 DNA follows: TGTGCCACCCAGGATGTGGCCTACGAGCAGTACTTC. It translates to CATQDVAYEQYF.

The gene calls are TRBV27 and TRBJ2-7; 11 bases match TRBD1. Germline V gives CDR1 MNHEY, CDR2 SMNVEV (reference sequence). Trimming cost V 6 bases and J 2 bases; bases outside gene matches: 21. The CDR3 runs to 20 residues. Here the CDR3 reads CASRPFRDRGGIRLPYEQYF. The CDR3 region has the DNA TGTGCCAGCAGACCCTTCAGGGACAGGGGGGGCATTCGCTTGCCCTACGAGCAGTACTTC.

The chain has TRBV19 and TRBJ2-3; 7 bases line up with TRBD2. V gave up 4 bases and J gave up 2 bases; unmatched junction bases: 12. CDR3 length: 17 residues. Germline assignment: CDR1 LNHDA and CDR2 SQIVND (reference sequence). CDR3 coding DNA: TGTGCCAGTAGTAATTCTCGCGGGACTAAACTCACAGATACGCAGTATTTT. Its protein is CASSNSRGTKLTDTQYF.

The chain recombines TRBV12-3 or TRBV12-4 with TRBJ1-1; no reliable D call. The V end was cut by 5 bases, the J end by 8 bases, with 9 bases between. This CDR3 has 11 residues. The CDR3 nucleotides read TGTGCCAGCAGTGCAGAGGGAGAAGCTTTCTTT. It specifies CASSAEGEAFF.

The V and J genes are TRBV5-6 and TRBJ2-1, with TRBD1 identical over 9 bases. This CDR3 region has 16 residues. V trimming: 3 bases; J trimming: 2 bases; junction bases outside the gene matches: 6. Germline CDR1 and CDR2: SGHDT and YYEEEE. CDR3 sequence reads: CASSSRQGGAYNEQFF. The CDR3 DNA reads as TGTGCCAGCAGCTCACGACAGGGGGGTGCCTACAATGAGCAGTTCTTC.

The chain couples TRBV9 to TRBJ2-1; D is ambiguous. Germline values: CDR1 SGDLS, CDR2 YYNGEE. This CDR3 spans 11 amino acids. The V gene lost 0 bases and the J gene lost 8 bases, with 3 bases spanning the gap. CDR3 in amino acids: CASSVVYEQFF. The CDR3 region has the DNA TGTGCCAGCAGCGTAGTCTATGAGCAGTTCTTC.

This clone was seen only a few times. The chain is built from TRBV6-2 or TRBV6-3 and TRBJ1-2, with D perhaps matching TRBD1 (5 bases). V lost 6 bases, J lost 9 bases, and 11 bases lay in between. CDR1 and CDR2 from the germline V gene are MNHEY and SVGEGT. The CDR3 runs to 11 residues. For the CDR3, the DNA is TGTGCCAGCAGCCGAGGACAAAGCTACACCTTC. Its protein is CASSRGQSYTF.

CDR3 residues: CASRVTGDTGELFF. CDR3 DNA: TGTGCCAGCAGAGTGACAGGGGACACCGGGGAGCTGTTTTTT. The V call is TRBV7-9, the J call TRBJ2-2, with 8 nucleotides matching TRBD1. Per the germline V gene, CDR1 is SEHNR and CDR2 is FQNEAQ (reference sequence). The V gene end was trimmed by 6 bases and the J gene end by 3 bases; junction bases not matched to a gene: 3. The CDR3 is made up of 14 amino acids. The entire variable domain, with the rest obtained from reference TRBV7-9 and TRBJ2-2, is as follows: DTGVSQNPRHKITKRGQNVTFRCDPISEHNRLYWYRQTLGQGPEFLTYFQNEAQLEKSRLLSDRFSAERPKGSFSTLEIQRTEQGDSAMYLCASRVTGDTGELFFGEGSRLTVL.

The chain is built from TRBV6-2 or TRBV6-3 and TRBJ2-3, with D uncertain. Germline V lookup: CDR1 MNHEY, CDR2 SVGEGT. This CDR3 comprises 15 residues. V was pared by 3 bases and J by 0 bases, with 10 bases between. The CDR3 bases are TGTGCCAGCAGTTATAGGAGCTTCAGCACAGATACGCAGTATTTT. It yields the protein CASSYRSFSTDTQYF.

This chain links TRBV9 with TRBJ2-1; 10 bases fit TRBD2. With 4 bases clipped from V and 0 bases from J, the junction kept 10 bases outside the gene matches. The CDR3 totals 18 residues. Germline V gene lookup returns CDR1 SGDLS and CDR2 YYNGEE. The CDR3 here is CASSLRTSGDSSYNEQFF. For the CDR3, the DNA is TGTGCCAGCAGCTTACGGACTAGCGGCGATAGCTCCTACAATGAGCAGTTCTTC.

The chain combines TRBV6-5 with TRBJ2-1, with no clear D. With 8 bases removed from V and 10 bases from J, the gap between germline ends came to 18 bases. Germline values: CDR1 MNHEY, CDR2 SVGAGI. The CDR3 sequence is 13 residues long. In nucleotides, the CDR3 is TGTGCCAGCGCCCCCAGTAGGGTAGGCGAGCAGTTCTTC. Protein sequence: CASAPSRVGEQFF.

The chain couples TRBV6-5 to TRBJ1-1; D remains ambiguous. Germline values: CDR1 MNHEY, CDR2 SVGAGI. The CDR3 runs 13 residues. Trimming removed 2 bases at V and 3 bases at J, with 7 bases between. The CDR3 nucleotides read TGTGCCAGCAGTTACGGACCCTACACTGAAGCTTTCTTT. It yields the protein CASSYGPYTEAFF.

V and J are TRBV7-2 and TRBJ1-1; D gene ambiguous. CDR3 length: 14 amino acids. Germline-derived CDR1 and CDR2 are SGHTA and FQGNSA. The V gene lost 4 bases and the J gene lost 1 base, with 10 bases spanning the gap. CDR3 region: CASSSLPRNTEAFF. The CDR3 coding sequence is TGTGCCAGCAGCTCACTCCCCAGGAACACTGAAGCTTTCTTT. Full variable domain (outside the CDR3, taken from reference TRBV7-2 and TRBJ1-1): GAGVSQSPSNKVTEKGKDVELRCDPISGHTALYWYRQSLGQGLEFLIYFQGNSAPDKSGLPSDRFSAERTGGSVSTLTIQRTQQEDSAVYLCASSSLPRNTEAFFGQGTRLTVV.

The chain has TRBV6-5 and TRBJ2-6; D unclear. CDR3 size: 13 residues. CDR1 is MNHEY and CDR2 is SVGAGI in the germline V gene. Trimming cost V 6 bases and J 1 base, with 4 bases left between them. As DNA, the CDR3 is TGTGCCAGCAGGAGGTCTGGGGCCAACGTCCTGACTTTC. Translation gives CASRRSGANVLTF.

This clone is a singleton in its sample. At one end the junction does not follow the germline gene, possibly because of a read error. The rearrangement links TRBV25-1 to TRBJ1-2, with 7 bases that match TRBD1. Germline V gene sequence: CDR1 MGHDK, CDR2 SYGVNS. The CDR3 length is 11 residues. This chain's CDR3 is CASSVKGAIYF. CDR3 coding DNA: TGTGCCAGCAGTGTGAAGGGGGCCATATACTTC.

This clone was picked up a small number of times. The chain links TRBV10-3 to TRBJ1-2; the D gene is possibly TRBD1 (5 bases). V lost 5 bases and J 6 bases, leaving 10 bases between the germline ends. CDR3 length equals 12 residues. Germline lookup yields CDR1 ENHRY and CDR2 SYGVKD. The CDR3 region has the DNA TGTGCCATCAGTCAGGGACCACATGGCTACACCTTC. It yields the protein CAISQGPHGYTF.

The rearrangement links TRBV6-5 to TRBJ2-7; possible D gene TRBD1, 7 bases. Looked up from germline, CDR1 is MNHEY and CDR2 is SVGAGI. Deletions cut 6 bases from V and 2 bases from J, with 17 bases between. The CDR3 runs 15 residues. This chain's CDR3 is CASRETGTLAYEQYF. In nucleotides, the CDR3 is TGTGCCAGCAGGGAGACAGGGACTCTCGCCTACGAGCAGTACTTC.

The chain uses TRBV7-9 and TRBJ1-1, with a weak D call TRBD1 (6 bases). CDR3 size: 13 residues. CDR1 is SEHNR and CDR2 is FQNEAQ in the germline V gene (reference sequence). The CDR3 DNA is TGTGCGGCCGGGGGGCGGGCGAACACTGAAGCTTTCTTT. Its protein product is CAAGGRANTEAFF.

The V and J genes are TRBV2 and TRBJ2-7; 13 positions match TRBD2. Per germline, CDR1 SNHLY and CDR2 FYNNEI. The CDR3 covers 14 residues. With V trimmed by 6 bases and J by 2 bases, 1 base remained unmatched. The CDR3 loop reads CASRGLAGPYEQYF. The CDR3 DNA reads as TGTGCCAGCAGGGGACTAGCGGGACCCTACGAGCAGTACTTC. Full variable domain (missing parts from reference TRBV2 and TRBJ2-7): EPEVTQTPSHQVTQMGQEVILRCVPISNHLYFYWYRQILGQKVEFLVSFYNNEISEKSEIFDDQFSVERPDGSNFTLKIRSTKLEDSAMYFCASRGLAGPYEQYFGPGTRLTVT.

The chain joins TRBV10-3 to TRBJ2-7; maybe TRBD1 (6 bases). This CDR3 is 15 amino acids long. Per germline, CDR1 ENHRY and CDR2 SYGVKD. Trimming took off 0 bases at V and 3 bases at J, with 12 bases between the two ends. As DNA, the CDR3 is TGTGCCATCAGTGAGTCAGGGTTAGGGGGCTACGAGCAGTACTTC. This sequence encodes CAISESGLGGYEQYF.

The rearrangement links TRBV7-9 to TRBJ2-2; possibly TRBD2 for D (5 bases). The CDR3 runs 13 residues. The germline CDR1 and CDR2 sequences are SEHNR and FQNEAQ (reference sequence). V was clipped by 10 bases and J by 0 bases, with 9 bases between them. CDR3: CAKEGANTGELFF. CDR3 bases: TGTGCCAAAGAGGGAGCGAACACCGGGGAGCTGTTTTTT. Drawing the rest from reference TRBV7-9 and TRBJ2-2, the complete variable domain is DTGVSQNPRHKITKRGQNVTFRCDPISEHNRLYWYRQTLGQGPEFLTYFQNEAQLEKSRLLSDRFSAERPKGSFSTLEIQRTEQGDSAMYLCAKEGANTGELFFGEGSRLTVL.

The rearrangement uses TRBV6-5 and TRBJ1-1; 7 nucleotides line up with TRBD1. The V and J ends lost 8 bases and 5 bases, in that order; junction bases with no gene match: 8. Germline loops: CDR1 MNHEY, CDR2 SVGAGI. This CDR3 has 13 residues. This CDR3 reads CASFRQGGTEAFF. In DNA form, the CDR3 reads TGTGCCAGCTTTAGACAGGGAGGGACTGAAGCTTTCTTT.

V is TRBV4-3 and J is TRBJ1-4; weak D call: TRBD1 (6 bases). CDR3 length equals 15 residues. Trimming left V 6 bases short and J 3 bases short, with 14 bases between. CDR1 and CDR2 (germline): LGHNA, YSLEER. The CDR3 here is CASRDTGTSNEKLFF. CDR3 DNA: TGCGCCAGCAGGGACACAGGGACGTCTAATGAAAAACTGTTTTTT.

A single count supports this clone. V is TRBV6-6 and J is TRBJ1-5, with 8 nucleotides matching TRBD1. After removal of 8 bases from V and 1 base from J, the junction contained 4 bases not matched to a gene. CDR1 is MNHNY, CDR2 SVGAGI, per germline (reference sequence). The CDR3 consists of 14 residues. In nucleotides, the CDR3 is TGTGCCAGCTTCGGACAGGGAAGCAATCAGCCCCAGCATTTT. Its translation is CASFGQGSNQPQHF.

In nucleotides, the CDR3 is TGCGCCAGCAGCTTGGAGGGGCTTCAGCCCCAGCATTTT. This gives the protein CASSLEGLQPQHF. This sequence joins TRBV5-1 and TRBJ1-5; a weak D match, TRBD1 (5 bases). The V end lost 0 bases, the J end lost 6 bases, and 7 bases lay between the germline ends. Germline values: CDR1 SGHRS, CDR2 YFSETQ. CDR3 length: 13 amino acids.

V usage is TRBV29-1 and J usage is TRBJ2-1; D uncertain. V lost 4 bases and J lost 8, with 9 bases in between. The CDR3 consists of 11 residues. Germline values: CDR1 SQVTM, CDR2 ANQGSEA. The CDR3 loop is CSVVSGYEQFF. In DNA form, the CDR3 reads TGCAGCGTTGTATCTGGGTATGAGCAGTTCTTC.

V is TRBV7-2 and J is TRBJ2-5; 9 bases fit TRBD2. Germline V CDR1 and CDR2: SGHTA, FQGNSA. This CDR3 contains 15 residues. Trimming took 6 bases from V and 2 from J; bases not matched to a gene: 7. The CDR3 nucleotides are TGTGCCAGCAGTTCCCGACTAGCGGCTCAAGAGACCCAGTACTTC. Encoded protein: CASSSRLAAQETQYF.

This rearrangement joins TRBV5-1 to TRBJ1-2; no definite D call. The CDR3 sequence is 13 residues long. CDR1 is SGHRS, CDR2 YFSETQ, per germline. V lost 4 bases and J 5 bases, leaving 12 bases between the germline ends. CDR3 protein: CASSPRLGYGYTF. CDR3 nucleotide sequence: TGCGCCAGCAGCCCTCGACTGGGATATGGCTACACCTTC.

The chain carries TRBV7-9 and TRBJ1-2, with 10 bases lining up with TRBD1. V lost 1 base to trimming and J lost 7 bases; unmatched junction nucleotides: 6. Germline CDR1 reads SEHNR; CDR2 reads FQNEAQ (reference sequence). The length of the CDR3 is 15 residues. In DNA form, the CDR3 reads TGTGCCAGCAGCTTAGATGCGGGACAGGGGAGTGGCTACACCTTC. This codes for CASSLDAGQGSGYTF.

The rearrangement joins TRBV28 to TRBJ1-2, with D perhaps matching TRBD1 (5 bases). Germline V gene data show CDR1 as MDHEN and CDR2 as SYDVKM. The CDR3 has 13 amino acids. V shed 5 bases and J shed 8 bases, with 15 bases lying between them. This chain's CDR3 is CASSPQGSGGYTF. The CDR3 DNA follows: TGTGCCAGCAGTCCCCAGGGTTCAGGGGGCTACACCTTC.